This T cell receptor (beta chain) was sequenced in a study of graft-versus-host responses after intestinal transplantation (dated by TCRdb to the early 2020s). Context from the whole study: Recipients received multivisceral, liver-intestinal, or isolated intestinal transplants. Every recipient was given anti-thymocyte globulin induction, then maintenance tacrolimus and steroids for around three years. Instead of going to the commercial service, samples from a few later patients were sequenced in-house on an Illumina MiSeq and processed with MiXCR. A peak of at least 4% donor T cells among recipient peripheral blood mononuclear cells was the definition used for donor T cell macrochimerism. Bulk TCR-beta CDR3 sequencing was used to track graft-versus-host and host-versus-graft alloreactive T cell clones in the graft, circulation and bone marrow after intestinal transplantation. To identify alloreactive clones, pre-transplant mixed lymphocyte reaction products were sequenced and then compared with unstimulated pre-transplant donor and recipient T cells. A cohort of approximately 24 intestinal transplant recipients, including one retransplant, was enrolled, and a few patients lacking pretransplant specimens were excluded.

CDR1 and CDR2, per the germline V gene (reference sequence), are MNHEY and SMNVEV. The V end loses 8 bases and the J end loses 4 bases, and a stretch of 15 bases separates them. Taken from cysteine to phenylalanine, the CDR3 has 13 residues. The retained sequence is limited to the CDR3, 39 bases, with the frame set at the first base. Note on this clone: This clone's antigen is unknown. Base qualities are missing; no much larger clone stands one base away.

Study-wide conclusions, independent of this receptor: High GvH to HvG T cell clonal ratios were observed in the allografts of patients with donor T cell macrochimerism. GvH clones were found in recipient bone marrow, and some of the GvH clones appeared earlier in ileal mucosa or blood, which is consistent with an intestinal mucosal origin. Early after transplant, peak levels of circulating GvH clones were found to be associated with declines in HvG clones. The relatively low number and heterogeneity of intestinal transplant patients limited the conclusions.

The receptor library was made with the immunoSEQ multiplex PCR assay. For most patients, high-throughput TCR-beta CDR3 sequencing of genomic DNA was performed by Adaptive Biotechnologies. The source study handled its data this way. TCR sequencing data for over 15 patients were retrieved from Adaptive's ImmunoSEQ software; a few other patients were processed with MiXCR and VDJtools. CDR3 nucleotide sequences shared by donor and recipient were removed because the origin of these sequences could not be assigned. Alloreactive clones required at least 2-fold expansion over unstimulated cells and minimum CFSE-low frequency of 0.002% (template counts) or 0.001% (read counts). Clones were considered mappable if detected in sequenced pre-transplant spleen, lymph node, or MLR CFSE-low populations of the donor or recipient. The cumulative frequency of alloreactive clones was calculated as a percentage of all sequences, weighted by copy number. Here the immuneACCESS table is served through TCRdb, limited to in-frame sequences with V and J called. Missing clones are a known gap in these copies; in checked studies unresolved V genes cover under half, and the rest lacks a known reason. The V and J calls and clone size are taken from that table; D and trimming were inferred from the DNA. In all, the sample holds nearly 20,000 clones, and roughly 86% of those were seen once. Over 8% of the sample is in the top ten clones.

Blood samples were collected up to 4 times in the first month after transplant and then at least monthly when available. This clonotype was sampled from a human patient who received an intestinal transplant, so some T cells may come from the graft donor. Recombination linked TRBV27 to TRBJ2-7, with the D segment possibly TRBD1 or TRBD2, each aligning over 5 bases. The input for sequencing was PBMCs, taken roughly 32 weeks after intestinal transplant. The CDR3 reads as follows: CASGKGTSYEQYF. In nucleotide form, the sequence is TGTGCCAGCGGAAAGGGGACCTCTTACGAGCAGTACTTC.